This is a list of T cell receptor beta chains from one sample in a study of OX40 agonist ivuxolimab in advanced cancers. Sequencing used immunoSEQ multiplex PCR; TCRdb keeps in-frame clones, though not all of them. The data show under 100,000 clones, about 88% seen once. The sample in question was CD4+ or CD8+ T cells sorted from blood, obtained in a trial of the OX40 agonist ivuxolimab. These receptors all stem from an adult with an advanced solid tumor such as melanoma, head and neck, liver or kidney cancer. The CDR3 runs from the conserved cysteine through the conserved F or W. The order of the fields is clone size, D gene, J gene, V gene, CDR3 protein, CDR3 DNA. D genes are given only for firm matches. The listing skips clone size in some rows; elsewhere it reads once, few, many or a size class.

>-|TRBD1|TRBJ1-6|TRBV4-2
CASSPSSEATGTGYSPLHF
TGTGCCAGCAGCCCCTCCTCCGAAGCTACCGGGACAGGGTATTCACCCCTCCACTTT
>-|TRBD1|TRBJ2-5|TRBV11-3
CASSPRDSQETQYF
TGTGCCAGCAGCCCCCGGGACAGCCAAGAGACCCAGTACTTC
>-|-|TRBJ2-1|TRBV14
CASSQMRGYEQFF
TGTGCCAGCAGCCAAATGCGGGGTTACGAGCAGTTCTTC
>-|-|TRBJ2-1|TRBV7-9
CASSLLLGLPYNEQFF
TGTGCCAGCAGCTTACTCCTGGGCCTGCCCTACAATGAGCAGTTCTTC
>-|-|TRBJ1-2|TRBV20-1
CSANGNYGYTF
TGCAGTGCCAATGGGAACTATGGCTACACCTTC
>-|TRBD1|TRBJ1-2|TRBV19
CASSNSREGAVGYTF
TGTGCCAGTAGCAACTCTCGGGAGGGGGCCGTTGGCTACACCTTC
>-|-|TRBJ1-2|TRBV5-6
CASSLVNEDVGGYTF
TGTGCCAGCAGCTTGGTCAACGAGGACGTTGGTGGCTACACCTTC
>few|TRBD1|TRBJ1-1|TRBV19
CATRDSQYTEAFF
TGTGCCACGAGGGACAGCCAGTACACTGAAGCTTTCTTT
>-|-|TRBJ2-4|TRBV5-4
CASSFGSNIQYF
TGTGCCAGCAGCTTTGGGTCCAACATTCAGTACTTC
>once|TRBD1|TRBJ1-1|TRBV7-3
CASSWGTGKNTEAFF
TGTGCCAGCAGCTGGGGGACAGGGAAGAACACTGAAGCTTTCTTT
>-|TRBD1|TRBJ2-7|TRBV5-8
CASSFGTGLNYEQYF
TGTGCCAGCAGCTTCGGGACAGGGCTAAACTACGAGCAGTACTTC
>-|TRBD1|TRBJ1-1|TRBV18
CASSRSPGQGWDTEAFF
TGTGCCAGCTCCCGAAGTCCGGGACAGGGCTGGGACACTGAAGCTTTCTTT
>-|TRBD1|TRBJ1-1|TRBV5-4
CASRVDRTAEAFF
TGTGCCAGCCGAGTGGACAGGACTGCTGAAGCTTTCTTT
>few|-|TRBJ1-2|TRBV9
CASSVNPGRGYTF
TGTGCCAGCAGCGTAAACCCGGGTAGAGGCTACACCTTC
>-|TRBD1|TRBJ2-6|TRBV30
CAWSRAGGISGANVLTF
TGTGCCTGGAGTCGGGCAGGGGGAATCTCTGGGGCCAACGTCCTGACTTTC
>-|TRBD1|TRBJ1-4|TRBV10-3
CATRTGSDEKLFF
TGTGCCACAAGGACAGGGTCGGATGAAAAACTGTTTTTT
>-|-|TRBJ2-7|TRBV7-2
CASSLVPVSYEQYF
TGTGCCAGCAGCTTAGTACCGGTTTCCTACGAGCAGTACTTC
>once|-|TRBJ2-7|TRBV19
CASSMYGEQYF
TGTGCCAGTAGTATGTACGGCGAGCAGTACTTC